The following is a T cell receptor beta chain sequence with its context. In the original analysis: Cell counts per sample came from amplifying reference gene primers. The method was immunoSEQ multiplex PCR; TCRdb's version includes in-frame clones alone and lacks a portion of them. For V, J and clone size, that table is used; D and trimming come from the DNA. The data show around 130,000 clones, 70% to 85% seen once. The CDR3 has 14 amino acids. V shed 7 bases and J shed 7 bases, with 14 bases lying between them. Germline lookup yields CDR1 MNHEY and CDR2 SVGAGI. The data derive from a study of blood T cell repertoires in COVID-19. The wider study: There were acute and convalescent COVID-19 samples, and they came from the United States, Italy and Spain. The analysed material was cDNA or gDNA that came from T cells, B-cell-depleted T cells, or PBMCs.

The J gene is TRBJ1-6, the V gene TRBV6-5, with TRBD1 as a possible D gene (5 bases). This receptor was identified in a woman older than 75 with acute or convalescent COVID-19. The sequencing input was peripheral blood. CDR3 amino acids: CASNGAGGNSPLHF. The CDR3 DNA sequence: TGTGCCAGCAATGGTGCCGGGGGGAATTCACCCCTCCACTTT.